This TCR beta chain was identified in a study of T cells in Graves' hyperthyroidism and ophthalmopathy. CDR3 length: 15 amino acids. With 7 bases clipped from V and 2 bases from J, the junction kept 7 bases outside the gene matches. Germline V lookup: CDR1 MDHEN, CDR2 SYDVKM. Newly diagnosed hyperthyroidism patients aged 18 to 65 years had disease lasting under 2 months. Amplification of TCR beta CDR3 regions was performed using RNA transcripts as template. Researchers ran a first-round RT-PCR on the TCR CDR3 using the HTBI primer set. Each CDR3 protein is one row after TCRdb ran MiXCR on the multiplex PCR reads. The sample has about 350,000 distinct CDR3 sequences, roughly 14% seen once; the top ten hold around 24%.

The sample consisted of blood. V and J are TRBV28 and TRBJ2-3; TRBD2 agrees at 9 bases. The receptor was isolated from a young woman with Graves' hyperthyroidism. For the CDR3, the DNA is TGTGCCAGCACTAGGGCGGGAGGGATCACAGATACGCAGTATTTT. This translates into CASTRAGGITDTQYF.